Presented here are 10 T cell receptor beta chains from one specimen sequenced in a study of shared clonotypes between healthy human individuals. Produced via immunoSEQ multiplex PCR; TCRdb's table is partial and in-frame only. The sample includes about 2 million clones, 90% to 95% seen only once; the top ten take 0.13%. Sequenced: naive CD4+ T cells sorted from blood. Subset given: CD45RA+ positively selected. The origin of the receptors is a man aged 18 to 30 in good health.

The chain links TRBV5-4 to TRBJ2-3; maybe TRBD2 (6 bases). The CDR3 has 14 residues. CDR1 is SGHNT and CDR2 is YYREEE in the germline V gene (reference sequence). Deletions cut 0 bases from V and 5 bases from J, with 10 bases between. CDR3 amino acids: CASSLDLAIDTQYF. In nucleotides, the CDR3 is TGTGCCAGCAGCTTGGATCTAGCGATAGATACGCAGTATTTT. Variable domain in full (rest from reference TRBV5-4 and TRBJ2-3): ETGVTQSPTHLIKTRGQQVTLRCSSQSGHNTVSWYQQALGQGPQFIFQYYREEENGRGNFPPRFSGLQFPNYSSELNVNALELDDSALYLCASSLDLAIDTQYFGPGTRLTVL.

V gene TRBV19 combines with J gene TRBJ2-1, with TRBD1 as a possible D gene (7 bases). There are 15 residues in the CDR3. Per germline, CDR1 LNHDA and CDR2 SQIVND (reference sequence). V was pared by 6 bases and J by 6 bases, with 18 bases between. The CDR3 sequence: CASSQTGTYSNEQFF. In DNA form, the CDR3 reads TGTGCCAGTAGCCAGACAGGGACTTATTCCAATGAGCAGTTCTTC.

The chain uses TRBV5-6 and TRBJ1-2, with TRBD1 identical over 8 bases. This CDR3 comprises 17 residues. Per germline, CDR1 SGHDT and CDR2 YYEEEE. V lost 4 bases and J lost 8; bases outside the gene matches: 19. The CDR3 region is CASSPPAGTGWFVGYTF. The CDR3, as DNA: TGTGCCAGCAGCCCCCCCGCCGGGACAGGCTGGTTCGTAGGCTACACCTTC.

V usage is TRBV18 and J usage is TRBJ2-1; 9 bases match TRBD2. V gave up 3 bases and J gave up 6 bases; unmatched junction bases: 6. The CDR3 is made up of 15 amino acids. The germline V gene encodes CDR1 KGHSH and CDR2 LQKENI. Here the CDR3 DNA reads TGTGCCAGCTCACCTCGGACTAGCGAGACCAATGAGCAGTTCTTC. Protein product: CASSPRTSETNEQFF. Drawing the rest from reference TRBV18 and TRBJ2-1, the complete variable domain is NAGVMQNPRHLVRRRGQEARLRCSPMKGHSHVYWYRQLPEEGLKFMVYLQKENIIDESGMPKERFSAEFPKEGPSILRIQQVVRGDSAAYFCASSPRTSETNEQFFGPGTRLTVL.

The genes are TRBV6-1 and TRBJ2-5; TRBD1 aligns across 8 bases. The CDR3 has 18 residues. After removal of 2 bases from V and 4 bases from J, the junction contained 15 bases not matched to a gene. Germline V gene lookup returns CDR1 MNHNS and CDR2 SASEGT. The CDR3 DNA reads TGTGCCAGCAGTGAAAGTTTGGCAGGGGGCCCACTGGGAGAGACCCAGTACTTC. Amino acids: CASSESLAGGPLGETQYF.

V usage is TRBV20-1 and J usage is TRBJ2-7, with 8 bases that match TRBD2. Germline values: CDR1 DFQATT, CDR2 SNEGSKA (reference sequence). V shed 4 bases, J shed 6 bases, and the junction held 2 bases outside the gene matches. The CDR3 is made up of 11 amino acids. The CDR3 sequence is CSATGGIEQYF. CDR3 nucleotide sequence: TGCAGTGCTACGGGGGGGATCGAGCAGTACTTC.

The DNA of the CDR3 is TGTGCCAGCAGCTTGGTGCCAGGCCCGAACACCATATATTTT. Translation: CASSLVPGPNTIYF. This chain connects TRBV5-4 to TRBJ1-3, with unresolved D. Germline loops: CDR1 SGHNT, CDR2 YYREEE (reference sequence). V lost 0 bases and J 7 bases, leaving 11 bases between the germline ends. This CDR3 is 14 amino acids long.

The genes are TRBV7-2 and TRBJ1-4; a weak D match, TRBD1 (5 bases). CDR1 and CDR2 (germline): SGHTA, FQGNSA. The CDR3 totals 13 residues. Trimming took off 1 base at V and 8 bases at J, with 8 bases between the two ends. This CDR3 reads CASSLVRQEKLFF. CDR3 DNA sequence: TGTGCCAGCAGCTTAGTTCGACAGGAAAAACTGTTTTTT.

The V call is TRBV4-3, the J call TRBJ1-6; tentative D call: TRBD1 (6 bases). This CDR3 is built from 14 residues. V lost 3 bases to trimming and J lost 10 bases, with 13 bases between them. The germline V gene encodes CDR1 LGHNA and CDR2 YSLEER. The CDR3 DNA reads TGCGCCAGCAGCCAGACTGGGGGGCTCTCACCCCTCCACTTT. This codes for CASSQTGGLSPLHF.

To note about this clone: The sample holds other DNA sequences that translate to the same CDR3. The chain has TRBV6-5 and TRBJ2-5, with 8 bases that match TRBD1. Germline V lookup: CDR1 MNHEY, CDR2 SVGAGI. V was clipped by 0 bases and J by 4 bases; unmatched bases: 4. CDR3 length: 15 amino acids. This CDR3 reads CASSYSRTGIETQYF. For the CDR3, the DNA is TGTGCCAGCAGTTACTCTCGGACAGGGATAGAGACCCAGTACTTC.